The 3 T cell receptor beta chains given below trace back to one sample, sequenced in a study of regulatory T cells in long-lasting Graves disease. Indicated time point: newly diagnosed GD, antithyroid drugs for less than 3 months. PBMC RNA was the source of the TCR library. Libraries of TCR beta came from iRepertoire HTBI primers plus Arm-PCR of CDR3 regions. MiXCR, run by TCRdb on the multiplex PCR reads, gives a single entry per CDR3 protein. This table holds hundreds of thousands of distinct CDR3 sequences, around 15% found once. This sample also belongs to another study, concerning T cells in Graves' hyperthyroidism and ophthalmopathy.

The input for sequencing was peripheral blood mononuclear cells (PBMCs), taken at new diagnosis, from a patient treated with antithyroid drugs. All receptors derive from a man aged 40-50 years with Graves disease.

Ten or more counts support this clonotype. The gene calls are TRBV4-3 and TRBJ2-5; D possibly corresponds to TRBD2 (6 bases). V lost 4 bases, J lost 3 bases, and 15 bases lay in between. Germline V gene lookup returns CDR1 LGHNA and CDR2 YSLEER. The CDR3 is 15 residues long. For the CDR3, the DNA is TGCGCCAGCAGCCCTGTCGGGAGCCTTGAAGAGACCCAGTACTTC. Its translation is CASSPVGSLEETQYF.

This clonotype was seen at least ten times. The chain has TRBV27 and TRBJ1-1; the D gene is possibly TRBD1 (5 bases). The germline V gene has CDR1 MNHEY and CDR2 SMNVEV (reference sequence). The ends were cut back, 4 bases at V and 2 bases at J, with 14 bases in the middle. CDR3 length equals 15 residues. DNA for the CDR3: TGTGCCAGCAGTTCAGGGCCGCCCTTCAACACTGAAGCTTTCTTT. Its translation: CASSSGPPFNTEAFF.

The chain employs TRBV9 and TRBJ1-2, with D perhaps TRBD1 (5 bases). Trimming removed 0 bases from V and 8 bases from J, with 11 bases in between. The V gene's germline CDR1 is SGDLS and CDR2 YYNGEE. The CDR3 runs to 13 residues. The CDR3 DNA follows: TGTGCCAGCAGCGTAGGGGGGAGTGGCGGCTACACCTTC. As protein: CASSVGGSGGYTF.